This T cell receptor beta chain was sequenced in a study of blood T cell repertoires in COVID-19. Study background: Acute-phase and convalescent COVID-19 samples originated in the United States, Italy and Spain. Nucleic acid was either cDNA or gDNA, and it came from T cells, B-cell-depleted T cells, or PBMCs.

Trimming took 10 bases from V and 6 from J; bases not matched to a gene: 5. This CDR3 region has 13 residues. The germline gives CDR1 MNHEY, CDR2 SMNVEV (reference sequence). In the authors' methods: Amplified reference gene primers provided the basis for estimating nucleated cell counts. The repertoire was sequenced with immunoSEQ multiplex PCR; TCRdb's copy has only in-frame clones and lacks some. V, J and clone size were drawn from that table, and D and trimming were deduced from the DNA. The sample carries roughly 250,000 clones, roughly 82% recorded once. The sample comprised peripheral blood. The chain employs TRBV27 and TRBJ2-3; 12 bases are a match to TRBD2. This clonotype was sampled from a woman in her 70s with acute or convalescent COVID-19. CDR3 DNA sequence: TGTGCCACCCGGACTAGCGGGGTTGATACGCAGTATTTT. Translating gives CATRTSGVDTQYF.